The 17 T cell receptor beta chains in this list originate from one sample, sequenced in a study of blood T cell repertoires in COVID-19. Repertoires were generated with immunoSEQ multiplex PCR, while TCRdb's copy carries only in-frame clones and drops some. The data show tens of thousands of clones, 90% seen once. The material sequenced was peripheral blood. These receptor sequences come from a man in his 70s with active or convalescent COVID-19.

The gene calls are TRBV5-1 and TRBJ2-1; D may be TRBD2 (5 bases). CDR3 length equals 14 residues. Trimming took 0 bases from V and 12 from J, leaving 16 bases between them. Germline CDR1 and CDR2: SGHRS and YFSETQ. CDR3 DNA: TGCGCCAGCAGCTTGGGCGCGAACAATGGGAGGCAGTTCTTC. Translated, it gives CASSLGANNGRQFF. The complete variable domain, with remaining parts taken from reference TRBV5-1 and TRBJ2-1, reads KAGVTQTPRYLIKTRGQQVTLSCSPISGHRSVSWYQQTPGQGLQFLFEYFSETQRNKGNFPGRFSGRQFSNSRSEMNVSTLELGDSALYLCASSLGANNGRQFFGPGTRLTVL.

The chain links TRBV12-2 to TRBJ2-1; the table's TRBD2 call for D was not verified on the DNA. TRBV12-2 is a recognized pseudogene. This CDR3 contains 20 residues. CDR3 residues: CASRRVVPVGLAGGRDEQFF. CDR3 DNA: TGTGCAAGTCGCCGCGTTGTCCCCGTAGGACTAGCGGGTGGACGGGATGAGCAGTTCTTC.

The chain carries TRBV28 and TRBJ1-1, with 10 positions matching TRBD1. Per the germline V gene, CDR1 is MDHEN and CDR2 is SYDVKM. The ends lost 6 bases at V and 4 bases at J; junction bases unmatched: 8. This CDR3 region has 15 residues. The CDR3 region has the DNA TGTGCCAGCAGATCCCCGACAGGGGGCTTCACTGAAGCTTTCTTT. This gives the protein CASRSPTGGFTEAFF.

This chain connects TRBV5-4 to TRBJ2-1; 10 bases agree with TRBD2. The length of the CDR3 is 16 residues. Per germline, CDR1 SGHNT and CDR2 YYREEE (reference sequence). J was trimmed by 4 bases and V by 0 bases; bases with no gene match: 4. CDR3: CASSLEAGGPYNEQFF. CDR3 in DNA: TGTGCCAGCAGCTTGGAAGCGGGGGGGCCGTACAATGAGCAGTTCTTC.

This clone was detected only once. The rearrangement uses TRBV4-1 and TRBJ1-5; weak D call: TRBD1 (6 bases). Germline V gene data show CDR1 as MGHRA and CDR2 as YSYEKL. The CDR3 loop spans 15 amino acids. V was cut by 1 base and J by 8 bases, with 15 bases left in between. The CDR3: CASSQGSGDVKPQHF. As DNA, the CDR3 is TGCGCCAGCAGCCAAGGGTCAGGGGACGTCAAGCCCCAGCATTTT.

The CDR3 DNA is TGTGCCAGCAGCCCCCGGGACAGGAGATATGGCTACACCTTC. Protein product: CASSPRDRRYGYTF. The chain employs TRBV6-2 or TRBV6-3 and TRBJ1-2; 8 positions agree with TRBD1. The CDR3 contains 14 residues. Trimming cost V 6 bases and J 5 bases; bases outside gene matches: 8. Germline CDR1 is MNHEY and CDR2 is SVGEGT.

V gene TRBV10-3 combines with J gene TRBJ2-7, with 12 positions matching TRBD2. After removal of 5 bases from V and 5 bases from J, the junction contained 4 bases not matched to a gene. In germline, CDR1 is ENHRY, CDR2 SYGVKD. This CDR3 is 14 amino acids long. CDR3 protein: CAISPSGGANEQYF. CDR3 nucleotides: TGTGCCATCAGTCCTAGCGGGGGGGCAAACGAGCAGTACTTC.

V is TRBV5-8 and J is TRBJ1-4, with TRBD1 as a possible D gene (6 bases). In germline, CDR1 is SGHTS, CDR2 YDEGEE. This CDR3 contains 14 residues. The V gene lost 5 bases and the J gene lost 8 bases, with 16 bases spanning the gap. The CDR3 DNA follows: TGTGCCAGCAGAGACAGGTTTTGGAGAGAAAAACTGTTTTTT. This codes for CASRDRFWREKLFF.

V gene TRBV29-1 combines with J gene TRBJ1-2, with D uncertain. The CDR3 covers 13 residues. Germline V CDR1 and CDR2: SQVTM, ANQGSEA. V was trimmed by 3 bases and J by 8 bases, leaving 16 bases between them. The CDR3 reads CSVEVEALRGYTF. The CDR3 DNA is TGCAGCGTTGAGGTCGAGGCACTAAGGGGCTACACCTTC.

The V gene is TRBV6-5, the J gene TRBJ2-4; D remains ambiguous. The CDR3 spans 13 residues. Germline V lookup: CDR1 MNHEY, CDR2 SVGAGI. The V and J ends lost 7 bases and 0 bases respectively, with 7 bases between them. DNA for the CDR3: TGTGCCAGCAATTTCCTAGCCAAAAACATTCAGTACTTC. Encoded protein: CASNFLAKNIQYF.

The chain recombines TRBV9 with TRBJ2-3; 8 bases match TRBD2. CDR3 size: 14 residues. V trimming: 5 bases; J trimming: 3 bases; junction bases outside the gene matches: 5. CDR1 is SGDLS, CDR2 YYNGEE, per germline. The CDR3 loop reads CASRRSGATDTQYF. The CDR3 DNA is TGTGCCAGCAGGCGTAGCGGGGCAACAGATACGCAGTATTTT.

The chain combines TRBV19 with TRBJ1-6; TRBD1 is a possible D gene (6 bases). Germline V gives CDR1 LNHDA, CDR2 SQIVND (reference sequence). The ends were cut back, 7 bases at V and 5 bases at J, with 12 bases in the middle. CDR3 size: 14 residues. Here the CDR3 reads CASTGQIDNSPLHF. For the CDR3, the DNA is TGTGCCAGTACCGGACAGATTGATAATTCACCCCTCCACTTT.

V and J are TRBV5-6 and TRBJ1-2; 7 positions agree with TRBD1. This CDR3 has 15 amino acids. The germline V gene encodes CDR1 SGHDT and CDR2 YYEEEE. The ends lost 6 bases at V and 2 bases at J; junction bases unmatched: 10. This CDR3 is CASISPGQRNYGYTF. The CDR3 DNA follows: TGTGCCAGCATCTCACCGGGACAGAGAAACTATGGCTACACCTTC.

CDR3 residues: CSVDGARSLYGYTF. The CDR3 nucleotides read TGCAGCGTTGATGGAGCACGGAGCCTCTATGGCTACACCTTC. The chain uses TRBV29-1 and TRBJ1-2; D call uncertain. The CDR3 is made up of 14 amino acids. Trimming cost V 3 bases and J 4 bases, with 15 bases left between them. CDR1 SQVTM and CDR2 ANQGSEA come from the germline V gene.

This chain connects TRBV11-2 to TRBJ2-1; possibly TRBD1 for D (6 bases). The CDR3 is made up of 14 amino acids. Trimming took 3 bases from V and 3 from J, leaving 9 bases between them. Germline CDR1 SGHAT, CDR2 FQNNGV. CDR3 nucleotide sequence: TGTGCCAGCAGCTTGGGGACAAACTACAATGAGCAGTTCTTC. Translating gives CASSLGTNYNEQFF.

The chain recombines TRBV4-3 with TRBJ1-2; D call uncertain. Germline values: CDR1 LGHNA, CDR2 YSLEER. Trimming cost V 0 bases and J 4 bases, with 9 bases left between them. The CDR3 loop spans 14 amino acids. CDR3 sequence reads: CASSQDDTSYGYTF. The CDR3 coding sequence is TGCGCCAGCAGCCAAGATGACACAAGCTATGGCTACACCTTC.

J is TRBJ2-2 and V is TRBV7-9; 7 nucleotides line up with TRBD2. The length of the CDR3 is 16 residues. From germline, CDR1 is SEHNR and CDR2 FQNEAQ (reference sequence). Trimming cost V 0 bases and J 6 bases; bases outside gene matches: 7. The CDR3 DNA reads TGTGCCAGCAGCTTAGCGGGAGGGTTAACGGCCGGGGAGCTGTTTTTT. This encodes CASSLAGGLTAGELFF.